This T cell receptor (beta chain) was captured by sequencing in a study of a mutant IDH1 vaccine in newly diagnosed glioma. Study conclusions and caveats: The vaccine induced immune responses, and these occurred in roughly 95% of patients.

The time point: week 35, safety follow-up. The investigators gave 300 ug of mutant IDH1 20-mer peptide in each vaccine dose, together with topical imiquimod. Each donor presented with a new WHO grade 3 or 4 astrocytoma that tested IDH1-mutant and showed ATRX loss. Method: immunoSEQ multiplex PCR; TCRdb's copy keeps in-frame clones and lacks some. Among 35,000 to 55,000 clones listed, approximately 80% were seen once. In the case of this clone: Its target is unknown.

Germline V gene lookup returns CDR1 SGHVS and CDR2 FQNEAQ. The CDR3 runs to 19 residues. Trimming removed 5 bases at V and 6 bases at J, with 28 bases between. The receptor comes from a woman aged 40-49 years with glioma. Some clones in this sample may be carry-over from other donors' samples. The sample in question was PBMCs, obtained from a glioma patient whose treatment included an IDH1 peptide vaccine. The chain joins TRBV7-8 to TRBJ1-4; D is possibly TRBD1 (5 bases). The CDR3 nucleotides read TGTGCCAGCAGCCCCCCGGGGCCTACCGTAAGCGGAAGTCATGAAAAACTGTTTTTT. Protein: CASSPPGPTVSGSHEKLFF. The whole variable domain, filled in from reference TRBV7-8 and TRBJ1-4, reads GAGVSQSPRYKVAKRGQDVALRCDPISGHVSLFWYQQALGQGPEFLTYFQNEAQLDKSGLPSDRFFAERPEGSVSTLKIQRTQQEDSAVYLCASSPPGPTVSGSHEKLFFGSGTQLSVL.